The rows below give T cell receptor beta chains drawn from one sample of a study of cytomegalovirus exposure and HLA in healthy donors. Profiled with immunoSEQ multiplex PCR; TCRdb holds only in-frame clones, not every one. Of 140,000 to 150,000 clones in the sample, roughly 93% were seen once. Specimen: PBMCs. The source is a man in his late teens or twenties in good health and CMV-seropositive. Each CDR3 is given with its conserved first and last residue. A D gene is named only where the DNA matches it firmly. Not every row has a clone size; where given, it reads once, few, many or a size class.

V,D,size,J,CDR3,DNA
TRBV30,TRBD2,once,TRBJ2-7,CAWSGPGEGQYF,TGTGCCTGGAGTGGACCGGGGGAGGGACAGTACTTC
TRBV7-9,TRBD1,NA,TRBJ1-3,CASSQFAWDRGVGGNTIYF,TGTGCCAGCAGCCAATTCGCGTGGGACAGGGGTGTAGGTGGAAACACCATATATTTT
TRBV27,TRBD2,NA,TRBJ2-1,CASSQGTSGANEQFF,TGTGCCAGCAGTCAAGGGACTAGCGGGGCCAATGAGCAGTTCTTC
TRBV6-6,NA,NA,TRBJ1-5,CASRETGRENQPQHF,TGTGCCAGCAGAGAAACGGGACGGGAGAACCAGCCCCAGCATTTT
TRBV7-9,TRBD1,NA,TRBJ2-5,CASSQGQGETQYF,TGTGCCAGCAGTCAGGGACAGGGGGAGACCCAGTACTTC
TRBV5-6,NA,NA,TRBJ2-5,CASSLWMGRETQYF,TGTGCCAGCAGCTTGTGGATGGGGCGAGAGACCCAGTACTTC
TRBV7-9,NA,NA,TRBJ1-2,CASSFFRGYGYTF,TGTGCCAGCAGCTTTTTCAGGGGCTATGGCTACACCTTC
TRBV4-1,NA,NA,TRBJ1-2,CASSRPGQPFYGYTF,TGCGCCAGCAGCCGCCCAGGACAGCCGTTCTATGGCTACACCTTC
TRBV6-6,NA,NA,TRBJ2-5,CASSPTNRGSGETQYF,TGTGCCAGCAGTCCAACCAATCGGGGAAGCGGAGAGACCCAGTACTTC
TRBV29-1,TRBD2,NA,TRBJ2-7,CSVIRASGGLDYEQYF,TGCAGCGTAATTAGGGCTAGCGGGGGCCTCGACTACGAGCAGTACTTC
TRBV2,TRBD1,few,TRBJ1-3,CASSGGGTVRSGNTIYF,TGTGCCAGCTCAGGAGGGGGGACAGTGCGCTCTGGAAACACCATATATTTT
TRBV7-2,TRBD2,NA,TRBJ2-3,CASSPSGERTDTQYF,TGTGCCAGCAGCCCGAGCGGGGAACGGACAGATACGCAGTATTTT
TRBV4-1,TRBD2,NA,TRBJ2-1,CASSQEQGLAGDRYANEQFF,TGCGCCAGCAGCCAAGAACAGGGACTAGCGGGAGATCGGTACGCGAATGAGCAGTTCTTC
TRBV6-6,TRBD2,NA,TRBJ2-3,CASMGLAGGSDTQYF,TGTGCCAGCATGGGACTAGCGGGGGGGTCAGATACGCAGTATTTT
TRBV7-3,TRBD2,NA,TRBJ2-1,CASSLLGTSGGNEQFF,TGTGCCAGCAGCTTATTGGGGACTAGCGGGGGGAATGAGCAGTTCTTC
TRBV15,NA,NA,TRBJ2-7,CATSRDRGVSALYEQYF,TGTGCCACCAGCAGAGACAGGGGTGTCTCGGCCCTTTACGAGCAGTACTTC
TRBV5-1,NA,NA,TRBJ1-3,CASSQGLVSGNTIYF,TGCGCCAGCAGCCAGGGACTCGTCTCTGGAAACACCATATATTTT
TRBV2,TRBD1,NA,TRBJ1-6,CASSLGQPSSPLHF,TGTGCCAGCAGCTTGGGACAGCCCTCCTCACCCCTCCACTTT
TRBV28,TRBD2,NA,TRBJ2-1,CASSPPGRERNEQFF,TGTGCCAGCAGTCCCCCTGGGAGGGAGAGGAATGAGCAGTTCTTC
TRBV28,NA,NA,TRBJ2-7,CASSFWSSYEQYF,TGTGCCAGCAGTTTCTGGAGCTCCTACGAGCAGTACTTC
TRBV30,NA,NA,TRBJ2-7,CAGKNPGLPYEQYF,TGTGCCGGCAAAAACCCGGGACTTCCCTACGAGCAGTACTTC
TRBV19,NA,NA,TRBJ1-1,CATAGRRTEAFF,TGTGCCACCGCAGGGAGGAGGACTGAAGCTTTCTTT
TRBV7-8,NA,NA,TRBJ2-7,CASSSRQTYEQYF,TGTGCCAGCAGCTCACGACAGACGTACGAGCAGTACTTC
TRBV5-1,NA,NA,TRBJ1-2,CASSLADTAVGYTF,TGCGCCAGCAGCTTGGCCGATACTGCGGTTGGCTACACCTTC
TRBV19,TRBD2,NA,TRBJ2-1,CASRKLAGSFYEQFF,TGTGCCAGTAGGAAACTAGCGGGCAGTTTTTATGAGCAGTTCTTC
TRBV11-2,TRBD1,NA,TRBJ2-1,CASSHSIQGDNEQFF,TGTGCCAGCAGCCACTCGATACAGGGGGACAATGAGCAGTTCTTC
TRBV7-9,NA,NA,TRBJ2-5,CASSSNFQEQETQYF,TGTGCCAGCAGCTCTAATTTCCAGGAACAAGAGACCCAGTACTTC
TRBV7-9,NA,once,TRBJ2-1,CASSLNLGSSYNEQFF,TGTGCCAGCAGCCTTAACTTGGGCAGCTCCTACAATGAGCAGTTCTTC
TRBV5-1,TRBD2,NA,TRBJ2-2,CASSSGLAGVGGELFF,TGCGCCAGCAGCAGCGGACTAGCGGGAGTCGGCGGGGAGCTGTTTTTT
TRBV19,NA,NA,TRBJ1-1,CASRTSGVMNTEAFF,TGTGCCAGTAGAACATCAGGGGTCATGAACACTGAAGCTTTCTTT
TRBV5-1,NA,NA,TRBJ2-1,CASSWDTSSYNEQFF,TGCGCCAGCAGTTGGGACACGAGCTCCTACAATGAGCAGTTCTTC
TRBV27,NA,NA,TRBJ1-1,CASSGREGRTEAFF,TGTGCCAGCAGTGGCCGGGAGGGACGCACTGAAGCTTTCTTT
TRBV29-1,TRBD2,once,TRBJ2-1,CSVVGSGRVNEQFF,TGCAGCGTTGTTGGGAGCGGGAGGGTTAATGAGCAGTTCTTC
TRBV5-6,NA,NA,TRBJ1-4,CASSLRSRGSEKLFF,TGTGCCAGCAGCTTGAGGAGCAGGGGCTCTGAAAAACTGTTTTTT
TRBV27,TRBD1,NA,TRBJ1-1,CASSLSKTGVAFF,TGTGCCAGCAGTTTATCGAAGACAGGGGTAGCTTTCTTT
TRBV27,NA,NA,TRBJ1-5,CASSLSGTHNQPQHF,TGTGCCAGCAGTTTATCAGGGACTCACAATCAGCCCCAGCATTTT
TRBV2,NA,few,TRBJ1-5,CASSVSGQPQHF,TGTGCCAGCAGTGTTTCGGGTCAGCCCCAGCATTTT
TRBV15,TRBD2,NA,TRBJ2-3,CATSRDPGGDTQYF,TGTGCCACCAGCAGAGATCCGGGAGGGGATACGCAGTATTTT
TRBV6-5,TRBD1,NA,TRBJ1-6,CASSRSTGGGSPLHF,TGTGCCAGCTCCCGAAGCACAGGGGGGGGTTCACCCCTCCACTTT
TRBV19,TRBD1,NA,TRBJ1-5,CASSVRQGSNQPQHF,TGTGCCAGTAGTGTGAGACAGGGAAGCAATCAGCCCCAGCATTTT
TRBV10-3,NA,NA,TRBJ1-2,CAISGNTREGYTF,TGTGCCATCAGTGGGAACACAAGGGAGGGCTACACCTTC
TRBV7-7,NA,NA,TRBJ2-1,CASSIKQRSGSGFF,TGTGCTAGCAGCATCAAGCAGAGGAGCGGCTCAGGGTTCTTC
TRBV11-2,TRBD2,NA,TRBJ2-5,CASSLDGLAGVETQYF,TGTGCCAGCAGCTTAGATGGACTAGCGGGAGTGGAGACCCAGTACTTC
TRBV27,NA,NA,TRBJ1-2,CASSPSGGLIDGYTF,TGTGCCAGCTCCCCGTCGGGAGGCTTAATAGATGGCTACACCTTC
TRBV27,NA,NA,TRBJ1-1,CASSYKDTGKAFF,TGTGCCAGCAGTTATAAAGACACGGGGAAAGCTTTCTTT
TRBV11-2,TRBD2,NA,TRBJ2-7,CASSLAGLAADEQYF,TGTGCCAGCAGCTTAGCCGGACTAGCGGCGGACGAGCAGTACTTC
TRBV28,NA,NA,TRBJ1-4,CASLTANEKLFF,TGTGCCAGCTTAACTGCGAATGAAAAACTGTTTTTT
TRBV11-3,TRBD1,NA,TRBJ1-5,CASSLGSNRVRQGNNQPQHF,TGTGCCAGCAGCTTAGGTTCGAATCGCGTGAGACAGGGAAACAATCAGCCCCAGCATTTT
TRBV6-5,NA,NA,TRBJ2-1,CASSYYRDFDNEQFF,TGTGCCAGCAGTTACTATAGGGACTTTGACAATGAGCAGTTCTTC
TRBV5-1,NA,NA,TRBJ1-1,CASSPEGVFLRTEAFF,TGCGCCAGCAGTCCTGAGGGGGTTTTTTTGAGGACTGAAGCTTTCTTT
TRBV28,TRBD1,NA,TRBJ1-1,CASTRLGQGNTEAFF,TGTGCCAGCACCCGACTGGGACAGGGGAATACTGAAGCTTTCTTT
TRBV2,TRBD2,NA,TRBJ2-5,CAVLTSGSAGETQYF,TGTGCCGTACTGACTAGCGGGAGCGCCGGAGAGACCCAGTACTTC
TRBV28,NA,NA,TRBJ1-6,CASSSAWNSPLHF,TGTGCCAGCAGTTCCGCGTGGAATTCACCCCTCCACTTT
TRBV9,TRBD2,NA,TRBJ2-5,CASSVGVQTSGGQETQYF,TGTGCCAGCAGCGTAGGAGTCCAGACTAGCGGGGGGCAAGAGACCCAGTACTTC
TRBV19,TRBD2,NA,TRBJ2-7,CARTSGRAADEQYF,TGTGCCCGGACTAGCGGGAGGGCGGCGGACGAGCAGTACTTC
TRBV28,TRBD2,NA,TRBJ2-7,CASSATSGSPYEQYF,TGTGCCAGCAGTGCCACTAGCGGGAGTCCCTACGAGCAGTACTTC
TRBV6-4,TRBD2,NA,TRBJ2-7,CASNKELAGPIPYEQYF,TGTGCCAGCAATAAGGAACTAGCGGGGCCCATACCCTACGAGCAGTACTTC
TRBV2,TRBD2,NA,TRBJ2-3,CASNGLAGETDTQYF,TGTGCCAGCAATGGACTAGCGGGAGAGACAGATACGCAGTATTTT
TRBV2,NA,NA,TRBJ1-1,CASRRMAEAFF,TGTGCCAGCAGGCGGATGGCTGAAGCTTTCTTT
TRBV5-1,NA,NA,TRBJ1-4,CASSLDSRYNEKLFF,TGCGCCAGCAGCTTGGACTCCAGGTATAATGAAAAACTGTTTTTT